A selection of T cell receptor beta chains follows, all from one sample in a study of CD8+ T cells in alopecia areata. Generated by immunoSEQ multiplex PCR, the TCRdb table keeps only in-frame clones and is missing some. The sample carries about 69,000 clones, roughly 61% recorded once. Sequencing was performed on CD8+ T cells sorted from blood, taken at week 0. The receptors derive from a human donor with alopecia areata. The CDR3 runs from the conserved cysteine through the conserved F or W. The order of the fields is D gene, V gene, clone size, J gene, CDR3 protein, CDR3 DNA. The D gene is left open where the match is weak. The size entry is marked missing in some rows and otherwise reads once, few, many or a size class.

>NA|TRBV27|NA|TRBJ2-1
CASALSGHEQFF
TGTGCCAGCGCACTTTCGGGACATGAGCAGTTCTTC
>NA|TRBV5-6|NA|TRBJ2-1
CASSLGNEQFF
TGTGCCAGCAGCTTGGGGAATGAGCAGTTCTTC
>NA|TRBV5-1|NA|TRBJ2-3
CASRKTGMSTDTQYF
TGCGCCAGCAGAAAAACAGGGATGAGCACAGATACGCAGTATTTT
>NA|TRBV30|NA|TRBJ2-7
CAWSAPVGLTYEQYF
TGTGCCTGGAGTGCGCCGGTGGGGCTCACCTACGAGCAGTACTTC
>TRBD1|TRBV7-9|NA|TRBJ2-7
CASSFETGASYEQYF
TGTGCCAGCAGCTTCGAGACAGGGGCTTCCTACGAGCAGTACTTC
>NA|TRBV9|NA|TRBJ2-1
CASSSDGTPYNEQFF
TGTGCCAGCAGCTCCGACGGGACTCCCTACAATGAGCAGTTCTTC
>NA|TRBV29-1|few|TRBJ1-1
CSVEEWQGAVNTEAFF
TGCAGCGTTGAAGAATGGCAAGGGGCGGTGAACACTGAAGCTTTCTTT
>TRBD1|TRBV4-1|few|TRBJ2-1
CASSQGQGAANEQFF
TGCGCCAGCAGCCAAGGACAGGGGGCGGCCAATGAGCAGTTCTTC
>TRBD2|TRBV5-1|NA|TRBJ2-1
CASSSKTSGVSYNEQFF
TGCGCCAGCAGCTCCAAGACTAGCGGGGTCTCCTACAATGAGCAGTTCTTC
>NA|TRBV30|NA|TRBJ2-7
CAWSVRQGRIYEQYF
TGTGCCTGGAGTGTCAGGCAGGGGCGAATATACGAGCAGTACTTC
>TRBD1|TRBV5-6|NA|TRBJ2-7
CASSSGQGHEQYF
TGTGCCAGCAGCTCCGGACAGGGCCACGAGCAGTACTTC
>NA|TRBV7-9|few|TRBJ2-1
CASSLAPTGGEQFF
TGTGCCAGCAGCTTAGCCCCCACGGGGGGCGAGCAGTTCTTC
>NA|TRBV6-5|NA|TRBJ1-5
CASRDTGSNQPQHF
TGTGCCAGCAGAGATACGGGTAGCAATCAGCCCCAGCATTTT
>TRBD1|TRBV27|NA|TRBJ1-2
CASSFTTGTGSDYGYTF
TGTGCCAGCAGTTTTACTACCGGGACAGGGAGCGACTATGGCTACACCTTC
>NA|TRBV13|NA|TRBJ2-7
CASSSVNGEQYF
TGTGCCAGCAGCTCGGTAAATGGAGAGCAGTACTTC
>NA|TRBV27|NA|TRBJ2-5
CASSPDLYQETQYF
TGTGCCAGCAGTCCCGATCTCTACCAAGAGACCCAGTACTTC
>NA|TRBV27|NA|TRBJ1-1
CASSSGLEAFF
TGTGCCAGCAGTTCGGGGCTCGAAGCTTTCTTT
>TRBD1|TRBV6-5|NA|TRBJ2-5
CASSPLGTARETQYF
TGTGCCAGCAGTCCACTCGGGACAGCCAGAGAGACCCAGTACTTC
>NA|TRBV14|NA|TRBJ2-5
CASSQDGGTEQETQYF
TGTGCCAGCAGCCAAGATGGAGGGACAGAACAAGAGACCCAGTACTTC
>NA|TRBV29-1|few|TRBJ2-1
CSVEEHWGNEQFF
TGCAGCGTTGAAGAGCACTGGGGGAATGAGCAGTTCTTC
>NA|TRBV6-5|NA|TRBJ2-5
CASSYQETQYF
TGTGCCAGCAGTTACCAAGAGACCCAGTACTTC
>TRBD2|TRBV13|NA|TRBJ2-1
CASSSTSGRVLVYNEQFF
TGTGCCAGCAGCTCCACTAGCGGGAGGGTCCTAGTCTACAATGAGCAGTTCTTC
>TRBD1|TRBV6-5|NA|TRBJ1-2
CASSLDRVGGYTF
TGTGCCAGCAGCCTGGACAGGGTAGGAGGCTACACCTTC
>NA|TRBV29-1|NA|TRBJ2-3
CSVSSKGRNTDTQYF
TGCAGCGTCTCTTCGAAGGGGCGCAACACAGATACGCAGTATTTT